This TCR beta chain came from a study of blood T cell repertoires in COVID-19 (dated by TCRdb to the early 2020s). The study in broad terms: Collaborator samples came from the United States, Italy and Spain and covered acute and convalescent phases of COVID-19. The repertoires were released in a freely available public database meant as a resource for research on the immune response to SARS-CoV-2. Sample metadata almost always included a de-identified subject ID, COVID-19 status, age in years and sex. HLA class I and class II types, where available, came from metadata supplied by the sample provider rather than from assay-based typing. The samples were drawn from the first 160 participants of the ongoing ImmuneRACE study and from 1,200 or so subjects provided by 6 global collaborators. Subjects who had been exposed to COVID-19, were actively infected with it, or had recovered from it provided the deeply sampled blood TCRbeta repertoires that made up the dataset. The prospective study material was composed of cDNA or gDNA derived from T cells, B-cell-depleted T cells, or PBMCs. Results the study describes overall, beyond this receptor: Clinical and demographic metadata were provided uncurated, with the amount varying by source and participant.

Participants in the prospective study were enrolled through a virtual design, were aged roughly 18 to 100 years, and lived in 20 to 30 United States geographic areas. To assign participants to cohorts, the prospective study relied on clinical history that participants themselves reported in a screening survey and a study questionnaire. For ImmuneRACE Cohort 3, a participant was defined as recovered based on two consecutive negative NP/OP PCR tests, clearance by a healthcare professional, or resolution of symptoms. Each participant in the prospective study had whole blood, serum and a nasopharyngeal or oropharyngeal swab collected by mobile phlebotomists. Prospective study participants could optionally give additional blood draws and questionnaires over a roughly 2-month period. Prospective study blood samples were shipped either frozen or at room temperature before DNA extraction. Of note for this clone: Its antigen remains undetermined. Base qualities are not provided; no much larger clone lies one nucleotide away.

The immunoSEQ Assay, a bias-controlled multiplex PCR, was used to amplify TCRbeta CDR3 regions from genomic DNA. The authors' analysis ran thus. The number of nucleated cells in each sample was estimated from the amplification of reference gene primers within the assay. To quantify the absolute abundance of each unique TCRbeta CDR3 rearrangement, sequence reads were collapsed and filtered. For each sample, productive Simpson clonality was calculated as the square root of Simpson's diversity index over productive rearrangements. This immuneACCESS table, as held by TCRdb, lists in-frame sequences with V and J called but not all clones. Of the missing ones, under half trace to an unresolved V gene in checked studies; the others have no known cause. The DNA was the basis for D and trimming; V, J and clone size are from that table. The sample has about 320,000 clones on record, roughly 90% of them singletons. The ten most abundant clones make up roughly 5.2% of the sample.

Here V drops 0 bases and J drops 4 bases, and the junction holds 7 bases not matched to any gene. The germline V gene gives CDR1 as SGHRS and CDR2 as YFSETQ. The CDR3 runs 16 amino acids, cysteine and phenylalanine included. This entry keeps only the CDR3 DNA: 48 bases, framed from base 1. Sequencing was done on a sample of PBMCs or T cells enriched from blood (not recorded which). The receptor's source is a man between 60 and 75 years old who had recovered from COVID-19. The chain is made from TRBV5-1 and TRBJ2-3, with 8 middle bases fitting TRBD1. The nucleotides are TGCGCCAGCAGCTTGGAGCCAGGGGGCAGGGCAGATACGCAGTATTTT. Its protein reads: CASSLEPGGRADTQYF. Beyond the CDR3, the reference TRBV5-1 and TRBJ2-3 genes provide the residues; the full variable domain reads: KAGVTQTPRYLIKTRGQQVTLSCSPISGHRSVSWYQQTPGQGLQFLFEYFSETQRNKGNFPGRFSGRQFSNSRSEMNVSTLELGDSALYLCASSLEPGGRADTQYFGPGTRLTVL.